Presented here are 25 T cell receptor beta chains from one specimen sequenced in a study of CD8 T cells in ankylosing spondylitis. TCRdb itself ran the 5' RACE reads through MiXCR, one entry per CDR3 protein. In the table there are roughly 400,000 distinct CDR3 sequences, more than 20% of which are singletons. The study, taken as a whole, reports: It appeared that ankylosing spondylitis blood was characterized by a TCR beta motif of under ten highly homologous variants.

These receptors' targets are unknown. The sample comprised blood, either unsorted or a sorted T cell fraction (not recorded which). Receptors were obtained from a male donor with ankylosing spondylitis.

The V call is TRBV7-2, the J call TRBJ1-1; weak D call: TRBD1 (5 bases). Trimming removed 1 base at V and 5 bases at J, with 14 bases between. CDR1 is SGHTA, CDR2 FQGNSA, per germline. CDR3 length: 15 amino acids. The CDR3 reads CASSLVGRVRTEAFF. In DNA form, the CDR3 reads TGTGCCAGCAGCTTAGTGGGCAGGGTACGAACTGAAGCTTTCTTT.

This clonotype turned up a few times. This sequence joins TRBV12-3 or TRBV12-4 and TRBJ2-5, with D perhaps TRBD2 (5 bases). Between the trimmed V and J ends, which lost 6 bases and 5 bases, there was a span of 10 bases. This CDR3 region has 12 residues. Here the CDR3 DNA reads TGTGCCAGCAGCGGGAATTCGGAGACCCAGTACTTC. Encoded protein: CASSGNSETQYF.

The chain employs TRBV10-3 and TRBJ2-3; 12 bases map to TRBD1. The CDR3 contains 14 residues. Germline V gene lookup returns CDR1 ENHRY and CDR2 SYGVKD. V lost 6 bases and J lost 4; bases outside the gene matches: 2. Here the CDR3 reads CAIRGTGGPDTQYF. CDR3 DNA sequence: TGTGCCATCAGGGGGACAGGGGGCCCAGATACGCAGTATTTT.

This clonotype was detected only a few times. The chain uses TRBV20-1 and TRBJ1-2; the D gene is possibly TRBD1 (5 bases). CDR1 and CDR2 from the germline V gene are DFQATT and SNEGSKA (reference sequence). The CDR3 has 10 amino acids. Trimming removed 6 bases from V and 6 bases from J, with 8 bases in between. This CDR3 is CSARGDGYTF. Here the CDR3 DNA reads TGCAGTGCCCGGGGGGATGGCTACACCTTC.

This chain uses TRBV13 with TRBJ1-3; TRBD1 is a possible D gene (5 bases). The CDR3 loop spans 15 amino acids. Trimming shortened V by 5 bases and J by 0 bases, and 11 bases separated the two germline ends. Germline values: CDR1 PRHDT, CDR2 FYEKMQ (reference sequence). CDR3 nucleotide sequence: TGTGCCAGCAGCACCGGGGGGTTCTCTGGAAACACCATATATTTT. Protein: CASSTGGFSGNTIYF.

This clonotype was counted between two and nine times. The CDR3 spells CASSAWGRTYEQYF. The CDR3 DNA sequence: TGTGCCAGCTCCGCTTGGGGGCGGACCTACGAGCAGTACTTC. This sequence joins TRBV28 and TRBJ2-7; a weak D match, TRBD1 (6 bases). Germline V gene sequence: CDR1 MDHEN, CDR2 SYDVKM. Between the trimmed V and J ends, which lost 8 bases and 2 bases, there was a span of 16 bases. The CDR3 has 14 amino acids.

This clonotype has more than one count but fewer than ten. The chain combines TRBV18 with TRBJ2-7; D could derive from TRBD1 or TRBD2 (5 bases each). The germline V gene has CDR1 KGHSH and CDR2 LQKENI. V was clipped by 2 bases and J by 7 bases, with 15 bases between them. CDR3 length: 14 residues. CDR3 loop: CASSPALGDIEQYF. The DNA for the CDR3 is TGTGCCAGCTCACCAGCGTTGGGGGATATTGAGCAGTACTTC.

This clonotype has more than one count but fewer than ten. The chain combines TRBV13 with TRBJ1-1; 7 positions agree with TRBD1. Germline CDR1 PRHDT, CDR2 FYEKMQ (reference sequence). V lost 5 bases to trimming and J lost 9 bases; unmatched junction nucleotides: 15. The CDR3 sequence is 15 residues long. CDR3 sequence: CASSKNRGPAQKAFF. The CDR3 bases are TGTGCCAGCAGCAAGAACAGGGGCCCAGCCCAGAAAGCTTTCTTT.

This chain joins TRBV5-1 and TRBJ2-1; the match to TRBD1 covers 7 bases. CDR3 size: 15 residues. The V segment lost 2 bases and the J segment 3 bases; nucleotides outside the gene matches: 5. Germline V CDR1 and CDR2: SGHRS, YFSETQ. The CDR3 DNA sequence: TGCGCCAGCAGCTTAGACAGGGTTTTCTACAATGAGCAGTTCTTC. Its protein product is CASSLDRVFYNEQFF.

There are a few counts of this clonotype. V is TRBV29-1 and J is TRBJ2-3; D is ambiguous. The CDR3 runs to 13 residues. Germline CDR1 reads SQVTM; CDR2 reads ANQGSEA. Between the trimmed V and J ends, which lost 6 bases and 1 base, there was a span of 11 bases. The CDR3 DNA follows: TGCAGCGTCGCGTGGGTTGGCACAGATACGCAGTATTTT. It specifies CSVAWVGTDTQYF.

This clonotype has only a few counts. The chain carries TRBV6-6 and TRBJ2-7; the D gene is possibly TRBD2 (5 bases). Looked up from germline, CDR1 is MNHNY and CDR2 is SVGAGI (reference sequence). Trimming stripped 6 bases from V and 4 bases from J, with 13 bases between. This CDR3 region has 13 residues. The CDR3 is CASSPGVGYEQYF. The CDR3, as DNA: TGTGCCAGCAGCCCCGGGGTGGGTTACGAGCAGTACTTC.

This clonotype was seen a few times. The rearrangement links TRBV5-1 to TRBJ2-7; D gene unclear. V was pared by 0 bases and J by 6 bases, with 10 bases between. Germline values: CDR1 SGHRS, CDR2 YFSETQ. There are 13 residues in the CDR3. CDR3 amino acids: CASSLGPVGEQYF. The CDR3, as DNA: TGCGCCAGCAGCTTGGGCCCGGTTGGCGAGCAGTACTTC.

In this sample, this clonotype turned up a few times. The V call is TRBV29-1, the J call TRBJ1-2; D is unresolved. The germline V gene has CDR1 SQVTM and CDR2 ANQGSEA. The CDR3 extends over 13 amino acids. V shed 0 bases and J shed 7 bases, with 12 bases lying between them. CDR3 residues: CSVEEVVGRGYTF. The CDR3 DNA sequence: TGCAGCGTTGAAGAGGTGGTAGGGCGTGGCTACACCTTC.

The chain combines TRBV5-1 with TRBJ1-1; D might be TRBD1 (5 bases). Germline lookup yields CDR1 SGHRS and CDR2 YFSETQ. The V end lost 4 bases, the J end lost 3 bases, and 13 bases lay between the germline ends. This CDR3 region has 14 residues. CDR3 DNA sequence: TGCGCCAGCAGCGTAGCCGGGACCTACACTGAAGCTTTCTTT. As protein: CASSVAGTYTEAFF.

This clonotype was counted a few times. The chain carries TRBV18 and TRBJ2-7, with TRBD2 matching 10 bases. Germline V gives CDR1 KGHSH, CDR2 LQKENI. Trimming removed 6 bases from V and 2 bases from J; junction bases left unmatched: 10. This CDR3 comprises 16 residues. DNA for the CDR3: TGTGCCAGCTCGGGTCCCGGGACTAGCGTTCCCTACGAGCAGTACTTC. It is translated as CASSGPGTSVPYEQYF.

The V and J genes are TRBV12-3 or TRBV12-4 and TRBJ2-6, with D unclear. Trimming shortened V by 6 bases and J by 0 bases, and 9 bases separated the two germline ends. The CDR3 is 15 amino acids. CDR3 in DNA: TGTGCCAGCAGCCCCGCTCCCTCTGGGGCCAACGTCCTGACTTTC. It encodes CASSPAPSGANVLTF.

CDR3 DNA: TGCGCCAGCAGAATTGCCAGGGGGTCCGGGGAGCTGTTTTTT. It specifies CASRIARGSGELFF. This chain uses TRBV5-1 with TRBJ2-2, with 7 nucleotides matching TRBD1. Trimming at V came to 5 bases and at J to 6 bases, leaving 7 bases not matched to a gene. This CDR3 has 14 amino acids. The V gene's germline CDR1 is SGHRS and CDR2 YFSETQ.

This clonotype was recorded many times. This sequence joins TRBV7-2 and TRBJ2-3, with unresolved D. Germline loops: CDR1 SGHTA, CDR2 FQGNSA. The CDR3 runs to 13 residues. The ends were cut back, 3 bases at V and 3 bases at J, with 7 bases in the middle. DNA for the CDR3: TGTGCCAGCAGCTTTGTGACTACAGATACGCAGTATTTT. This sequence encodes CASSFVTTDTQYF.

This clonotype has a handful of counts. J is TRBJ1-2 and V is TRBV5-5; D gene ambiguous. The germline V and J ends were trimmed by 0 bases and 2 bases, with 8 bases remaining between them. The length of the CDR3 is 14 residues. Germline lookup yields CDR1 SGHKS and CDR2 YYEKEE (reference sequence). CDR3 protein: CASSLDTWNYGYTF. The CDR3 DNA follows: TGTGCCAGCAGCTTGGATACTTGGAACTATGGCTACACCTTC.

The chain joins TRBV9 to TRBJ2-1; D remains ambiguous. Germline loops: CDR1 SGDLS, CDR2 YYNGEE. V was shortened by 0 bases and J by 9 bases, with 13 bases between the two germline ends. The CDR3 contains 14 residues. The CDR3 DNA reads TGTGCCAGCAGCGTAGGGGTAGCCGGTGGTGAGCAGTTCTTC. Its protein is CASSVGVAGGEQFF.

In this sample, this clonotype turned up a few times. The chain recombines TRBV20-1 with TRBJ2-1, with D hard to call. Germline values: CDR1 DFQATT, CDR2 SNEGSKA (reference sequence). The length of the CDR3 is 12 residues. The V and J ends lost 3 bases and 5 bases respectively, with 8 bases between them. The CDR3 spells CSARTNNNEQFF. The CDR3 DNA sequence: TGCAGTGCTAGGACGAACAACAATGAGCAGTTCTTC.

This clonotype appeared a few times. The V and J genes are TRBV27 and TRBJ2-4; D tentatively fits TRBD1 or TRBD2 (8 bases each). V was shortened by 7 bases and J by 3 bases, with 34 bases between the two germline ends. Germline V gives CDR1 MNHEY, CDR2 SMNVEV (reference sequence). The length of the CDR3 is 21 residues. The CDR3 DNA reads TGTGCCAGCACCCCCGGGACAACTGGGACTAGACAGGGGTATGGCAAAAACATTCAGTACTTC. Protein sequence: CASTPGTTGTRQGYGKNIQYF.

CDR3 sequence (DNA): TGTGCCAGCAGTTTTTTTATCCGCGGGCAGGGTGCTGAAGCTTTCTTT. It yields the protein CASSFFIRGQGAEAFF. J is TRBJ1-1 and V is TRBV12-3 or TRBV12-4; TRBD1 is a possible D gene (5 bases). The CDR3 is 16 amino acids. V lost 3 bases, J lost 6 bases, and 20 bases lay in between.

The chain combines TRBV18 with TRBJ2-7; D is possibly TRBD1 or TRBD2 (7 bases each). Germline V gene lookup returns CDR1 KGHSH and CDR2 LQKENI. This CDR3 region has 15 residues. V lost 1 base to trimming and J lost 5 bases, with 15 bases between them. CDR3 sequence: CASSPRGAGGDEQYF. CDR3 nucleotides: TGTGCCAGCTCACCACGAGGGGCAGGGGGGGACGAGCAGTACTTC.

CDR3 loop: CASSLGRRAGNTEAFF. The CDR3 nucleotides read TGTGCCAGCAGCTTAGGGCGCAGGGCGGGGAACACTGAAGCTTTCTTT. The chain employs TRBV11-1 and TRBJ1-1, with a tentative D call TRBD1 (5 bases). Trimming removed 1 base from V and 1 base from J, with 13 bases in between. Germline-derived CDR1 and CDR2 are SGHAT and FQDESV (reference sequence). The CDR3 contains 16 residues. Together with reference TRBV11-1 and TRBJ1-1, the CDR3 gives the full variable domain: EAEVAQSPRYKITEKSQAVAFWCDPISGHATLYWYRQILGQGPELLVQFQDESVVDDSQLPKDRFSAERLKGVDSTLKIQPAELGDSAMYLCASSLGRRAGNTEAFFGQGTRLTVV.